This T cell receptor (beta chain) was observed in a study of OX40 agonist ivuxolimab in advanced cancers. Baseline, cycle 4 day 1, and cycle 7 day 1 were the blood sampling points. This table comes from immunoSEQ multiplex PCR, and its TCRdb copy is limited to in-frame clones, with some not included. The table includes 55,000 to 80,000 clones, 70% to 90% detected once. Overall study results and limits: Dosing at 0.1 to 3.0 mg/kg was accompanied by clonal expansion of CD4+ and CD8+ blood T cells by week 6.

Remarks on this clone: Its antigen is unknown.

This CDR3 spans 16 amino acids. Trimming left V 2 bases short and J 2 bases short, with 16 bases between. Germline V CDR1 and CDR2: KGHSH, LQKENI. The TCR comes from an adult with an advanced solid tumor such as melanoma, head and neck, liver or kidney cancer. This material consisted of CD4+ or CD8+ T cells sorted from blood, taken in a trial of the OX40 agonist ivuxolimab. The genes are TRBV18 and TRBJ2-7; D may be TRBD1 or TRBD2 (6 bases each). CDR3 loop: CASSPRGRPSPYEQYF. In nucleotides, the CDR3 is TGTGCCAGCTCACCAAGGGGGAGGCCCTCACCCTACGAGCAGTACTTC. The whole variable domain, remainder taken from reference TRBV18 and TRBJ2-7, is NAGVMQNPRHLVRRRGQEARLRCSPMKGHSHVYWYRQLPEEGLKFMVYLQKENIIDESGMPKERFSAEFPKEGPSILRIQQVVRGDSAAYFCASSPRGRPSPYEQYFGPGTRLTVT.